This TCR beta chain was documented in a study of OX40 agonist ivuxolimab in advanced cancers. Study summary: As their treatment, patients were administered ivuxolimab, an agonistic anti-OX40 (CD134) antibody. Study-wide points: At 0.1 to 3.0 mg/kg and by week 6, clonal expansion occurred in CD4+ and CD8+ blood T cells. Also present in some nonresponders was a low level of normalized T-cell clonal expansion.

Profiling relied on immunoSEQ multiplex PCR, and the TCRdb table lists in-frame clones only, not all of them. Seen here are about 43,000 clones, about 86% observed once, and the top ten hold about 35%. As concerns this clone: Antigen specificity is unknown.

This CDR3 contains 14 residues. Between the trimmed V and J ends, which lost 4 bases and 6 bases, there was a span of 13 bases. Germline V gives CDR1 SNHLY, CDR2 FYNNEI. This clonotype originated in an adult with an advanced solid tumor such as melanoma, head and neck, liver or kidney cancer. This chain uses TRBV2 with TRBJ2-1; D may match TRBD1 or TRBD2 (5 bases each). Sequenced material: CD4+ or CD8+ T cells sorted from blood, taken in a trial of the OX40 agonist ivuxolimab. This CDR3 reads CASSGDRDLNEQFF. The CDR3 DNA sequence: TGTGCCAGCAGTGGAGACCGGGACCTCAATGAGCAGTTCTTC.